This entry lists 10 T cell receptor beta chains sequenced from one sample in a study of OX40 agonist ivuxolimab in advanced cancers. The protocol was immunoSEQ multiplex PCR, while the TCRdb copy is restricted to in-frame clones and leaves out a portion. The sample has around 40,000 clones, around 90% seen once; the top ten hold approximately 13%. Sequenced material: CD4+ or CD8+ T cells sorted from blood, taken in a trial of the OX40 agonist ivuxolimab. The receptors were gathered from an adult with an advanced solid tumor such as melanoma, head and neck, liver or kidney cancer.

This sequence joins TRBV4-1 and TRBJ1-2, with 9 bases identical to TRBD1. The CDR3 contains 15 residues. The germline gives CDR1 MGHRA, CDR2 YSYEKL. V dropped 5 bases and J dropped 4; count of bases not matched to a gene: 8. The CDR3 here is CASSVRQGGSYGYTF. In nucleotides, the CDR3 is TGCGCCAGCAGCGTCCGACAGGGGGGAAGCTATGGCTACACCTTC.

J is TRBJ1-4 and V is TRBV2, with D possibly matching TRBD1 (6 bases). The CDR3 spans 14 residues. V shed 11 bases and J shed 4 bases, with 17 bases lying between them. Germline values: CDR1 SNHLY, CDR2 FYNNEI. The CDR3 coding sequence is TGTGCCTCCTACCCGGGACAATTTAATGAAAAACTGTTTTTT. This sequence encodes CASYPGQFNEKLFF.

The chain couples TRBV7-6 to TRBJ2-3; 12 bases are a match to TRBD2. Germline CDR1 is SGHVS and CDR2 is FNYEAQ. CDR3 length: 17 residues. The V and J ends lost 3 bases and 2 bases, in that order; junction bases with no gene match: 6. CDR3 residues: CASSFVTSGGLTDTQYF. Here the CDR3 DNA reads TGTGCCAGCAGCTTCGTTACTAGCGGGGGGCTCACAGATACGCAGTATTTT.

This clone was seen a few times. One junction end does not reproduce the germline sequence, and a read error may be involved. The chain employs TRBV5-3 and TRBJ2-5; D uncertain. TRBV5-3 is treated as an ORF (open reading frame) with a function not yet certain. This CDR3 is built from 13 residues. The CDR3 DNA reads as TGTGCCAGCAGCTTGCTTCTTCAAGAGACCCAGTACTTC. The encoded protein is CASSLLLQETQYF.

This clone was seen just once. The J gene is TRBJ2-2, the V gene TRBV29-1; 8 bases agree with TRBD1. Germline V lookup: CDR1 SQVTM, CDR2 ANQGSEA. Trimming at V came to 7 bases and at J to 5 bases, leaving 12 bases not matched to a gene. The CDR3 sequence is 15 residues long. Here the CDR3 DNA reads TGCAGCGCTGGGGACTCCAGGGGGCGGACCGGGGAGCTGTTTTTT. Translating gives CSAGDSRGRTGELFF.

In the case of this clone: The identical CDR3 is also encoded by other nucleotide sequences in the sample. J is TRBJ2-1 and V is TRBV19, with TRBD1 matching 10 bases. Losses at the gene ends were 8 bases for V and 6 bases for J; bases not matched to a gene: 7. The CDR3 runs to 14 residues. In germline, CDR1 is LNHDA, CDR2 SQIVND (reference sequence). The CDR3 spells CASEPGTGVNEQFF. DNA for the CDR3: TGTGCCAGTGAACCCGGGACAGGGGTCAATGAGCAGTTCTTC.

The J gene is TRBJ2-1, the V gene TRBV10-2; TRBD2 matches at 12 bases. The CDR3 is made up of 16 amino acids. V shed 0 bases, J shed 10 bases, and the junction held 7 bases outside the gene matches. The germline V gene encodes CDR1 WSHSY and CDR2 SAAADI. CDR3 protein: CASSESLLAGGFEQFF. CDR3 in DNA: TGCGCCAGCAGTGAGTCTCTACTAGCGGGAGGCTTCGAGCAGTTCTTC.

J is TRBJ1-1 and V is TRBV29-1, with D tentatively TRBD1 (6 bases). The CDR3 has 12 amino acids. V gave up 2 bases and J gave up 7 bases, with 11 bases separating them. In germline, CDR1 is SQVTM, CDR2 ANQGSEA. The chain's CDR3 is CSVETGGREAFF. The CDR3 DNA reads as TGCAGCGTTGAAACCGGGGGCCGTGAAGCTTTCTTT.

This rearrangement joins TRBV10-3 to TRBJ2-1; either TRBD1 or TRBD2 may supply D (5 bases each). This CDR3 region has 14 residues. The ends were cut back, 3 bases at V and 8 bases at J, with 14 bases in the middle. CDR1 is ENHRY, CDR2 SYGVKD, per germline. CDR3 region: CAISDLLGVHEQFF. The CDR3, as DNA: TGTGCCATCAGTGATTTACTGGGGGTACATGAGCAGTTCTTC.

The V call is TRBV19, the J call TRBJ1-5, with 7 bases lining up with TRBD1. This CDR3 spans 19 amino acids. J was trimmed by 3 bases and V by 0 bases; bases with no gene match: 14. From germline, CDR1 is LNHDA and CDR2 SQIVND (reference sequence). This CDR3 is CASSIDMGSPGGYNQPQHF. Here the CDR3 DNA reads TGTGCCAGTAGTATAGATATGGGCTCGCCAGGGGGGTACAATCAGCCCCAGCATTTT. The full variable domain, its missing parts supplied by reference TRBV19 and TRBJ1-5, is DGGITQSPKYLFRKEGQNVTLSCEQNLNHDAMYWYRQDPGQGLRLIYYSQIVNDFQKGDIAEGYSVSREKKESFPLTVTSAQKNPTAFYLCASSIDMGSPGGYNQPQHFGDGTRLSIL.